This T cell receptor beta chain was captured by sequencing in a study of cytomegalovirus exposure and HLA in healthy donors. Notes on the study in general: The authors enumerated over 150 TCR beta chains as linked to cytomegalovirus. In a later analysis, first-cohort TCR clusters were found to tend to co-occur in the 130 or so validation repertoires.

Germline V lookup: CDR1 LGHNA, CDR2 YSLEER. V was pared by 0 bases and J by 2 bases, with 11 bases between. CDR3 size: 15 residues. Method: immunoSEQ multiplex PCR; TCRdb's copy keeps in-frame clones and lacks some. The sample holds 120,000 or so clones, roughly 95% seen once. From the 120-subject validation cohort, which was separate from the approximately 670-subject first cohort, the donors were drawn. As to this clone: Its antigen is still unknown.

This clonotype was obtained from a man aged 18-30 years in good health and CMV-seronegative. The specimen sequenced was PBMCs. The J gene is TRBJ2-7, the V gene TRBV4-3; D is possibly TRBD1 (5 bases). In nucleotides, the CDR3 is TGCGCCAGCAGCCAAGAAGGACACTCCCCCTACGAGCAGTACTTC. This gives the protein CASSQEGHSPYEQYF.